The clone carrying this T cell receptor beta chain was counted between two and nine times. These data belong to a study of blood T cells in healthy people across ages. Study-level background: Using template switching, researchers captured about one barcoded beta molecule for each two T cells.

The ends were cut back, 4 bases at V and 2 bases at J, with 15 bases in the middle. In germline, CDR1 is SEHNR, CDR2 FQNEAQ (reference sequence). The CDR3 has 16 amino acids. For the second PCR, which ran for about 7 to 11 cycles, a sample-barcoded 5' primer and a J-beta primer mix were used. One entry per CDR3 protein, called by TCRdb with MiXCR from the 5' RACE reads. Of 450,000 to 700,000 distinct CDR3 sequences listed, 27% are singletons. The source material was blood. This clonotype was sampled from a woman between 65 and 79 years old in good health. The genes are TRBV7-9 and TRBJ2-1; D gene ambiguous. The CDR3 protein is CASSYAADLAYNEQFF. The CDR3 bases are TGTGCCAGCAGCTACGCCGCCGATCTAGCCTACAATGAGCAGTTCTTC.